The rows below give T cell receptor beta chains drawn from one sample of a study of cytomegalovirus exposure and HLA in healthy donors. Sequenced by immunoSEQ multiplex PCR; TCRdb stores in-frame clones only, minus some. The table shows 140,000 to 150,000 clones, with about 10% occurring only once. The sample taken for sequencing was PBMCs. These receptors all come from a man between 45 and 60 years old in good health and CMV-seronegative. Both conserved end residues are trimmed from each CDR3. The size of a clone is reported for some rows only, either as once, few or many, or as a class for expanded clones.

clone_size: NA; v_call: TRBV29-1; j_call: TRBJ1-2; cdr3_aa: SVEKMGGYGYT
clone_size: NA; v_call: TRBV5-1; j_call: TRBJ2-7; cdr3_aa: ASSLFQANGNEQY
clone_size: NA; v_call: TRBV18; j_call: TRBJ1-6; cdr3_aa: ASSPLGQNNSPLH
clone_size: few; v_call: TRBV18; j_call: TRBJ1-5; cdr3_aa: ASSSQGASGNQPQH
clone_size: NA; v_call: TRBV6-5; j_call: TRBJ2-7; cdr3_aa: ASSYTRQGSGGEQY
clone_size: few; v_call: TRBV7-9; j_call: TRBJ1-1; cdr3_aa: ASSLEPHGNTEAF
clone_size: few; v_call: TRBV4-2; j_call: TRBJ1-5; cdr3_aa: ASSLGQGRGYSNQPQH
clone_size: NA; v_call: TRBV6-5; j_call: TRBJ1-1; cdr3_aa: ASRLGQLNTEAF
clone_size: NA; v_call: TRBV27; j_call: TRBJ1-2; cdr3_aa: ASSLRTGPAYGYT
clone_size: NA; v_call: TRBV30; j_call: TRBJ1-1; cdr3_aa: AWSLPPGQGIFEAF
clone_size: few; v_call: TRBV30; j_call: TRBJ2-5; cdr3_aa: AWSGLLSVGGMAQY
clone_size: NA; v_call: TRBV5-1; j_call: TRBJ2-7; cdr3_aa: ASSDTGAGSYEQY